What follows are 9 T cell receptor beta chains derived from one specimen sequenced in a study of shared clonotypes between healthy human individuals. Profiled with immunoSEQ multiplex PCR; TCRdb holds only in-frame clones, not every one. The sample shows just under 350,000 clones, more than 60% of them seen only once. Sequencing input: memory CD4+ T cells sorted from blood. The sample's subset: CD45RA-negative fraction. The receptors originated from a man between 25 and 39 years old in good health.

The chain is built from TRBV27 and TRBJ2-5; 7 nucleotides agree with TRBD2. The ends lost 7 bases at V and 5 bases at J; junction bases unmatched: 19. CDR3 length equals 17 residues. In germline, CDR1 is MNHEY, CDR2 SMNVEV (reference sequence). CDR3: CASTRLPLGGSVETQYF. The CDR3 DNA reads TGTGCCAGCACGAGACTCCCCTTGGGCGGGAGTGTCGAGACCCAGTACTTC.

The table lists this clone with a count of one. The chain combines TRBV7-9 with TRBJ2-5; D not certain. This CDR3 is built from 19 residues. Between the trimmed V and J ends, which lost 1 base and 1 base, there was a span of 22 bases. Germline CDR1 and CDR2: SEHNR and FQNEAQ (reference sequence). For the CDR3, the DNA is TGTGCCAGCAGCTTAGTAGAAGCCAACCCAAAGATGGCCCAAGAGACCCAGTACTTC. This translates into CASSLVEANPKMAQETQYF.

The chain couples TRBV10-3 to TRBJ2-3, with 12 positions matching TRBD2. This CDR3 is 16 amino acids long. V lost 2 bases, J lost 3 bases, and 3 bases stayed unmatched. Germline CDR1 is ENHRY and CDR2 is SYGVKD. This chain's CDR3 is CAISETTSGRTDTQYF. Written as DNA, the CDR3 is TGTGCCATCAGTGAGACGACTAGCGGGAGAACAGATACGCAGTATTTT.

This clone was recorded only once. The chain employs TRBV28 and TRBJ2-7; a weak D match, TRBD2 (5 bases). Germline V lookup: CDR1 MDHEN, CDR2 SYDVKM. With 5 bases removed from V and 3 bases from J, the gap between germline ends came to 8 bases. This CDR3 is 12 amino acids long. CDR3 in amino acids: CASSGSNYEQYF. In nucleotides, the CDR3 is TGTGCCAGCAGTGGGAGCAACTACGAGCAGTACTTC.

This clone was counted a few times. The chain employs TRBV5-1 and TRBJ2-2; D is unclear. Trimming cost V 0 bases and J 2 bases, with 5 bases left between them. The germline CDR1 and CDR2 sequences are SGHRS and YFSETQ. The CDR3 spans 14 residues. CDR3 DNA sequence: TGCGCCAGCAGCTTGGGGTCCAACACCGGGGAGCTGTTTTTT. It codes for CASSLGSNTGELFF.

The chain carries TRBV7-3 and TRBJ2-1, with 8 bases identical to TRBD2. The trim removed 8 bases at V and 6 bases at J, leaving 12 bases unmatched. The germline V gene has CDR1 SGHTA and CDR2 FQGTGA. This CDR3 region has 15 residues. In nucleotides, the CDR3 is TGTGCCAGCGCCCTGGGGACGGGAGGGGGCAATGAGCAGTTCTTC. Protein sequence: CASALGTGGGNEQFF. Together with reference TRBV7-3 and TRBJ2-1, the CDR3 gives the full variable domain: GAGVSQTPSNKVTEKGKYVELRCDPISGHTALYWYRQSLGQGPEFLIYFQGTGAADDSGLPNDRFFAVRPEGSVSTLKIQRTERGDSAVYLCASALGTGGGNEQFFGPGTRLTVL.

This clone was picked up a small number of times. This sequence joins TRBV9 and TRBJ2-7; D gene uncertain. V lost 0 bases and J 3 bases, leaving 13 bases between the germline ends. CDR1 is SGDLS and CDR2 is YYNGEE in the germline V gene. The CDR3 extends over 15 amino acids. For the CDR3, the DNA is TGTGCCAGCAGCGTAGATCTAACCAAAGGCTACGAGCAGTACTTC. Translation: CASSVDLTKGYEQYF.

This clone was found many times. The same CDR3 can be traced to other DNA sequences in this sample. This chain links TRBV28 with TRBJ2-7, with a possible D match to TRBD1 (6 bases). The CDR3 loop spans 13 amino acids. Germline V CDR1 and CDR2: MDHEN, SYDVKM. Trimming left V 5 bases short and J 3 bases short, with 11 bases between. The CDR3 is CASSPGQSYEQYF. The CDR3 DNA follows: TGTGCCAGCAGTCCGGGACAAAGCTACGAGCAGTACTTC. The variable domain in full, completed from reference TRBV28 and TRBJ2-7, reads DVKVTQSSRYLVKRTGEKVFLECVQDMDHENMFWYRQDPGLGLRLIYFSYDVKMKEKGDIPEGYSVSREKKERFSLILESASTNQTSMYLCASSPGQSYEQYFGPGTRLTVT.

This clone was seen more than once but under ten times. The rearrangement joins TRBV6-6 to TRBJ2-7, with 8 bases aligning to TRBD2. The CDR3 sequence is 15 residues long. After removal of 6 bases from V and 6 bases from J, the junction contained 13 bases not matched to a gene. Germline CDR1 MNHNY, CDR2 SVGAGI (reference sequence). The CDR3 protein is CASSSLAAGGGEQYF. CDR3 nucleotides: TGTGCCAGCAGCTCCCTAGCCGCCGGGGGGGGCGAGCAGTACTTC.